A single sample is the source of the 15 T cell receptor beta chains below, sequenced in a study of blood T cells in healthy people across ages. A second PCR of roughly 7 to 11 cycles used a sample-barcoded 5' primer and a J-beta primer mix. Using its own MiXCR run on the 5' RACE reads, TCRdb lists one record per CDR3 protein. The table lists roughly 1.9 million distinct CDR3 sequences, 30% to 40% of them singletons. The material sequenced was blood. These TCRs come from a human donor in good health.

This clonotype has more than one count but fewer than ten. This chain uses TRBV28 with TRBJ1-2; TRBD1 matches 7 bases. Trimming removed 10 bases from V and 2 bases from J; junction bases left unmatched: 4. The CDR3 is made up of 12 amino acids. Looked up from germline, CDR1 is MDHEN and CDR2 is SYDVKM. CDR3 amino acids: CATTTGNYGYTF. As DNA, the CDR3 is TGTGCCACTACGACAGGGAACTATGGCTACACCTTC.

V and J are TRBV19 and TRBJ2-1; D tentatively reads TRBD1 or TRBD2 (5 bases each). V lost 9 bases and J lost 6, with 24 bases in between. CDR1 and CDR2 from the germline V gene are LNHDA and SQIVND (reference sequence). The length of the CDR3 is 16 residues. The CDR3 DNA reads as TGTGCCAGCAGAATTGGGGCCGATGGGGGTGTCAATGAGCAGTTCTTC. As protein: CASRIGADGGVNEQFF. The whole variable domain, remainder taken from reference TRBV19 and TRBJ2-1, is DGGITQSPKYLFRKEGQNVTLSCEQNLNHDAMYWYRQDPGQGLRLIYYSQIVNDFQKGDIAEGYSVSREKKESFPLTVTSAQKNPTAFYLCASRIGADGGVNEQFFGPGTRLTVL.

This clonotype was seen more than once but under ten times. The rearrangement joins TRBV7-2 to TRBJ2-4, with D possibly being TRBD1 (6 bases). The J call may be incorrect, as the DNA end agrees better with TRBJ2-7. CDR1 SGHTA and CDR2 FQGNSA come from the germline V gene. This CDR3 spans 14 amino acids. CDR3 in amino acids: CASSSQGRAYEQYF. The DNA for the CDR3 is TGTGCCAGCAGCTCCCAGGGGAGAGCCTACGAGCAGTACTTC.

This chain joins TRBV29-1 and TRBJ2-5; no reliable D call. Germline V gene sequence: CDR1 SQVTM, CDR2 ANQGSEA. Between the trimmed V and J ends, which lost 4 bases and 11 bases, there was a span of 11 bases. This CDR3 comprises 10 residues. Here the CDR3 DNA reads TGCAGCGTTGTGGGCGTAAGGCAGTACTTC. Protein sequence: CSVVGVRQYF.

This clonotype was picked up a small number of times. The chain recombines TRBV28 with TRBJ2-3; unclear D gene. The germline V gene encodes CDR1 MDHEN and CDR2 SYDVKM. The CDR3 runs 16 residues. V was shortened by 9 bases and J by 2 bases, with 21 bases between the two germline ends. This CDR3 reads CASSPRDGSLTDTQYF. CDR3 nucleotides: TGTGCCAGTTCTCCCCGCGACGGGTCCCTCACAGATACGCAGTATTTT.

The chain uses TRBV24-1 and TRBJ2-5; TRBD1 agrees at 9 bases. The CDR3 spans 18 residues. Trimming took 2 bases from V and 5 from J; bases not matched to a gene: 14. Germline lookup yields CDR1 KGHDR and CDR2 SFDVKD. The CDR3 sequence: CATSDSQDPGQGLETQYF. The CDR3 DNA is TGTGCCACCAGTGATTCCCAAGATCCGGGACAGGGTTTGGAGACCCAGTACTTC.

V and J are TRBV6-6 and TRBJ2-5; D not resolved. This CDR3 has 15 residues. V shed 2 bases and J shed 2 bases, with 12 bases lying between them. Germline assignment: CDR1 MNHNY and CDR2 SVGAGI (reference sequence). CDR3 sequence: CASSYRSKMQETQYF. CDR3 DNA: TGTGCCAGCAGTTACCGTAGCAAGATGCAAGAGACCCAGTACTTC.

The table lists this clonotype with a few counts. This rearrangement joins TRBV4-1 to TRBJ2-3; D uncertain. The germline gives CDR1 MGHRA, CDR2 YSYEKL. This CDR3 comprises 16 residues. V lost 0 bases, J lost 2 bases, and 12 bases lay in between. This CDR3 reads CASSQDQWSVTDTQYF. CDR3 DNA: TGCGCCAGCAGCCAAGATCAGTGGTCTGTCACAGATACGCAGTATTTT.

This clonotype was observed a handful of times. The genes are TRBV7-6 and TRBJ1-5, with 10 bases aligning to TRBD1. This CDR3 comprises 15 residues. J was trimmed by 5 bases and V by 4 bases; bases with no gene match: 5. CDR1 and CDR2 (germline): SGHVS, FNYEAQ. The CDR3 here is CASSWGQGFDQPQHF. CDR3 DNA: TGTGCCAGCAGCTGGGGACAGGGGTTCGATCAGCCCCAGCATTTT.

This clonotype has a handful of counts. The V and J genes are TRBV7-2 and TRBJ2-7; the match to TRBD1 covers 10 bases. The CDR3 runs 18 residues. Germline V gene data show CDR1 as SGHTA and CDR2 as FQGNSA. J gave up 0 bases and V 5 bases, and 13 bases lay outside the gene matches. DNA for the CDR3: TGTGCCAGCAGCCCACCGACAGGGGGCCCAGAGAGCTCCTACGAGCAGTACTTC. Translated: CASSPPTGGPESSYEQYF.

This clonotype was detected only a few times. The chain couples TRBV28 to TRBJ2-1, with D hard to call. The V and J ends lost 3 bases and 8 bases respectively, with 8 bases between them. This CDR3 comprises 12 residues. Germline assignment: CDR1 MDHEN and CDR2 SYDVKM. CDR3 loop: CASSFLGDEQFF. The CDR3 DNA reads TGTGCCAGCAGTTTCCTGGGTGATGAGCAGTTCTTC.

The chain couples TRBV5-4 to TRBJ2-5; 9 positions agree with TRBD1. The CDR3 has 15 residues. In germline, CDR1 is SGHNT, CDR2 YYREEE (reference sequence). The ends lost 4 bases at V and 11 bases at J; junction bases unmatched: 15. The DNA for the CDR3 is TGTGCCAGCAGCGTGGATCCGGGACAGGGTGCTGGGCAGTACTTC. This encodes CASSVDPGQGAGQYF.

V usage is TRBV5-4 and J usage is TRBJ2-3; TRBD2 matches 8 bases. V was pared by 1 base and J by 1 base, with 5 bases of the junction left unmatched. The CDR3 sequence is 16 residues long. Germline V gene sequence: CDR1 SGHNT, CDR2 YYREEE (reference sequence). The CDR3 DNA reads TGTGCCAGCAGCTTGAGAGTAGCGGGGCGCACAGATACGCAGTATTTT. It is translated as CASSLRVAGRTDTQYF.

The chain carries TRBV18 and TRBJ2-6; 8 positions agree with TRBD1. The V segment lost 3 bases and the J segment 1 base; nucleotides outside the gene matches: 8. The CDR3 contains 18 residues. The germline V gene encodes CDR1 KGHSH and CDR2 LQKENI. This CDR3 reads CASSPRATGDSGANVLTF. CDR3 DNA: TGTGCCAGCTCACCGAGGGCGACAGGGGATTCTGGGGCCAACGTCCTGACTTTC.

This clonotype showed up just a few times. The gene calls are TRBV4-1 and TRBJ2-1; 7 positions match TRBD2. The CDR3 extends over 14 amino acids. After removal of 1 base from V and 6 bases from J, the junction contained 3 bases not matched to a gene. Germline V CDR1 and CDR2: MGHRA, YSYEKL. This chain's CDR3 is CASSQVTGGNEQFF. CDR3 nucleotides: TGCGCCAGCAGCCAAGTCACGGGGGGCAATGAGCAGTTCTTC.